The rows below give T cell receptor beta chains drawn from one sample of a study of metastatic and nonmetastatic thyroid tumors. TCRdb re-called clones from the PCR reads using MiXCR. The sample lists approximately 3,800 clones, about 33% seen once, with more than 12% in the top ten. Sequenced input: adjacent normal tissue. The receptors were sampled from a female donor with papillary thyroid cancer or a benign thyroid nodule (not recorded which). Some clones in this sample may be carry-over from other donors' samples. Each CDR3 is given with its conserved first and last residue. A D gene is named only where the DNA matches it firmly. Some rows mark clone size as missing; the rest say once, few, many or name a class of expanded clone.

d_gene: -
v_gene: TRBV25-1
j_gene: TRBJ2-2
abundance: -
CDR3aa: CASSEAAGELFF
CDR3nt: TGTGCCAGCAGTGAGGCCGCCGGGGAGCTGTTTTTT

d_gene: TRBD1
v_gene: TRBV20-1
j_gene: TRBJ1-1
abundance: -
CDR3aa: CSAKDRGLILTNTEAFF
CDR3nt: TGCAGTGCCAAAGACAGGGGACTTATACTGACGAACACTGAAGCTTTCTTT

d_gene: TRBD1
v_gene: TRBV10-3
j_gene: TRBJ2-7
abundance: -
CDR3aa: CAIGEGTGDLYEQYF
CDR3nt: TGTGCCATCGGGGAAGGGACAGGGGACCTCTACGAGCAGTACTTC

d_gene: TRBD1
v_gene: TRBV20-1
j_gene: TRBJ1-2
abundance: -
CDR3aa: CSAREPGQGYYGYTF
CDR3nt: TGCAGTGCTAGGGAACCGGGACAGGGGTACTATGGCTACACCTTC

d_gene: TRBD1
v_gene: TRBV6-1
j_gene: TRBJ1-5
abundance: few
CDR3aa: CASRPGTGVGQPQHF
CDR3nt: TGTGCCAGCAGACCGGGGACAGGGGTTGGACAGCCCCAGCATTTT

d_gene: -
v_gene: TRBV30
j_gene: TRBJ2-1
abundance: -
CDR3aa: CAWSARLPHSYNEQFF
CDR3nt: TGTGCCTGGAGTGCGCGACTGCCCCATTCCTACAATGAGCAGTTCTTC

d_gene: -
v_gene: TRBV30
j_gene: TRBJ2-7
abundance: hyperexpanded
CDR3aa: CAWSLGSDYEQYF
CDR3nt: TGTGCCTGGAGTCTTGGATCTGACTACGAGCAGTACTTC

d_gene: -
v_gene: TRBV6-1
j_gene: TRBJ2-7
abundance: -
CDR3aa: CASSESTGYEQYF
CDR3nt: TGTGCCAGCAGTGAATCGACAGGCTACGAGCAGTACTTC

d_gene: -
v_gene: TRBV6-1
j_gene: TRBJ2-3
abundance: few
CDR3aa: CASTSESVWTDTQYF
CDR3nt: TGTGCCAGCACAAGCGAAAGTGTTTGGACAGATACGCAGTATTTT

d_gene: -
v_gene: TRBV6-5
j_gene: TRBJ1-4
abundance: large
CDR3aa: CASSYSGQVNEKLFF
CDR3nt: TGTGCCAGCAGTTACTCGGGACAAGTCAATGAAAAACTGTTTTTT

d_gene: -
v_gene: TRBV6-1
j_gene: TRBJ2-3
abundance: -
CDR3aa: CAGGRGGDTDTQYF
CDR3nt: TGTGCCGGGGGAAGAGGGGGAGACACAGATACGCAGTATTTT

d_gene: -
v_gene: TRBV7-8
j_gene: TRBJ2-1
abundance: -
CDR3aa: CASRTGTLNNEQFF
CDR3nt: TGTGCCAGCAGGACCGGGACACTCAACAATGAGCAGTTCTTC

d_gene: -
v_gene: TRBV28
j_gene: TRBJ1-2
abundance: -
CDR3aa: CASSFIDYGYTF
CDR3nt: TGTGCCAGCAGTTTCATCGACTATGGCTACACCTTC

d_gene: -
v_gene: TRBV20-1
j_gene: TRBJ2-7
abundance: large
CDR3aa: CSAGGQTYEQYF
CDR3nt: TGCAGTGCTGGCGGACAGACCTACGAGCAGTACTTC

d_gene: -
v_gene: TRBV20-1
j_gene: TRBJ2-7
abundance: -
CDR3aa: CSAEDRLRSYEQYF
CDR3nt: TGCAGTGCTGAGGACCGCCTCAGGTCCTACGAGCAGTACTTC

d_gene: -
v_gene: TRBV20-1
j_gene: TRBJ2-7
abundance: -
CDR3aa: CSAPRGDGSYEQYF
CDR3nt: TGCAGTGCCCCCAGGGGGGACGGCTCCTACGAGCAGTACTTC

d_gene: TRBD1
v_gene: TRBV2
j_gene: TRBJ1-5
abundance: few
CDR3aa: CASRAGQGYNQPQHF
CDR3nt: TGTGCCAGCAGGGCCGGACAGGGGTACAATCAGCCCCAGCATTTT

d_gene: -
v_gene: TRBV6-1
j_gene: TRBJ2-2
abundance: few
CDR3aa: CASIRGVTTQGELFF
CDR3nt: TGTGCCAGCATAAGGGGAGTTACTACCCAAGGGGAGCTGTTTTTT

d_gene: -
v_gene: TRBV6-1
j_gene: TRBJ2-7
abundance: -
CDR3aa: CASTQTGYEQYF
CDR3nt: TGTGCCAGCACCCAAACTGGCTACGAGCAGTACTTC

d_gene: TRBD2
v_gene: TRBV7-2
j_gene: TRBJ2-2
abundance: once
CDR3aa: CASSFSGMRNTGELFF
CDR3nt: TGTGCCAGCAGTTTTAGCGGGATGAGAAACACCGGGGAGCTGTTTTTT

d_gene: -
v_gene: TRBV2
j_gene: TRBJ2-3
abundance: -
CDR3aa: CASSSGTDTQYF
CDR3nt: TGTGCCAGCAGTAGCGGCACAGATACACAGTATTTT

d_gene: TRBD1
v_gene: TRBV2
j_gene: TRBJ1-5
abundance: large
CDR3aa: CASGVSRTGNSNQPQHF
CDR3nt: TGTGCCAGCGGGGTTAGTAGGACAGGGAATAGCAATCAGCCCCAGCATTTT

d_gene: -
v_gene: TRBV24-1
j_gene: TRBJ2-2
abundance: -
CDR3aa: CATSDSVTNTGELFF
CDR3nt: TGTGCCACCAGTGATAGTGTCACCAACACCGGGGAGCTGTTTTTT

d_gene: -
v_gene: TRBV6-1
j_gene: TRBJ1-1
abundance: few
CDR3aa: CATHLTGNTEAFF
CDR3nt: TGTGCCACCCATCTAACAGGCAACACTGAAGCTTTCTTT

d_gene: TRBD1
v_gene: TRBV2
j_gene: TRBJ1-2
abundance: -
CDR3aa: CASSAGTGFNYGYTF
CDR3nt: TGTGCCAGCAGTGCCGGGACAGGTTTTAACTATGGCTACACCTTC

d_gene: -
v_gene: TRBV19
j_gene: TRBJ1-1
abundance: large
CDR3aa: CASRRPLGTEAFF
CDR3nt: TGTGCCAGTAGAAGGCCCCTGGGCACTGAAGCTTTCTTT

d_gene: -
v_gene: TRBV7-3
j_gene: TRBJ2-3
abundance: -
CDR3aa: CASSLTGGGWGRTDTQYF
CDR3nt: TGTGCCAGCAGCTTAACGGGGGGTGGCTGGGGGCGCACAGATACGCAGTATTTT

d_gene: TRBD1
v_gene: TRBV6-2/TRBV6-3
j_gene: TRBJ2-1
abundance: -
CDR3aa: CASRLTGGSYNEQFF
CDR3nt: TGTGCCAGCAGACTTACAGGGGGGTCTTACAATGAGCAGTTCTTC

d_gene: -
v_gene: TRBV19
j_gene: TRBJ2-1
abundance: -
CDR3aa: CASSPPNYNEQFF
CDR3nt: TGTGCCAGTAGTCCCCCAAACTACAATGAGCAGTTCTTC

d_gene: -
v_gene: TRBV2
j_gene: TRBJ1-1
abundance: -
CDR3aa: CASSLWVDTEAFF
CDR3nt: TGTGCCAGCAGTCTCTGGGTGGACACTGAAGCTTTCTTT

d_gene: -
v_gene: TRBV19
j_gene: TRBJ1-5
abundance: few
CDR3aa: CASSIGVSVVQPQHF
CDR3nt: TGTGCCAGTAGTATCGGTGTGTCAGTGGTTCAGCCCCAGCATTTT

d_gene: -
v_gene: TRBV7-3
j_gene: TRBJ2-1
abundance: few
CDR3aa: CASSSSSGEQFF
CDR3nt: TGTGCCAGCAGCTCCTCCTCGGGTGAGCAGTTCTTC

d_gene: TRBD2
v_gene: TRBV6-1
j_gene: TRBJ2-1
abundance: few
CDR3aa: CASSGPGGDEQFF
CDR3nt: TGTGCCAGCAGTGGCCCGGGAGGGGATGAGCAGTTCTTC

d_gene: TRBD1
v_gene: TRBV6-1
j_gene: TRBJ2-2
abundance: few
CDR3aa: CASRTGGGELFF
CDR3nt: TGTGCCAGCAGAACAGGGGGCGGGGAGCTGTTTTTT

d_gene: TRBD1
v_gene: TRBV11-2
j_gene: TRBJ1-1
abundance: -
CDR3aa: CASSPRPRTGGLNAEAFF
CDR3nt: TGTGCCAGCAGCCCGAGACCGAGGACAGGGGGACTGAACGCTGAAGCTTTCTTT

d_gene: TRBD2
v_gene: TRBV19
j_gene: TRBJ2-1
abundance: few
CDR3aa: CASRGGSDNEQFF
CDR3nt: TGTGCCAGTCGCGGGGGGTCCGACAATGAGCAGTTCTTC

d_gene: TRBD2
v_gene: TRBV28
j_gene: TRBJ2-2
abundance: -
CDR3aa: CASSFPGLAGGGSGELFF
CDR3nt: TGTGCCAGCAGTTTTCCGGGACTAGCGGGAGGTGGGTCCGGGGAGCTGTTTTTT

d_gene: -
v_gene: TRBV9
j_gene: TRBJ1-3
abundance: -
CDR3aa: CASSVAGSSGNTIYF
CDR3nt: TGTGCCAGCAGCGTGGCCGGGAGCTCTGGAAACACCATATATTTT

d_gene: -
v_gene: TRBV12-3/TRBV12-4
j_gene: TRBJ2-1
abundance: few
CDR3aa: CASSFFDEQFF
CDR3nt: TGTGCCAGCAGTTTTTTCGATGAGCAGTTCTTC

d_gene: -
v_gene: TRBV9
j_gene: TRBJ1-3
abundance: few
CDR3aa: CASSRSGNTIYF
CDR3nt: TGTGCCAGCAGTAGGTCTGGAAACACCATATATTTT